These 20 T cell receptor beta chains originate from one sample sequenced in a study of beta chain features in type 1 diabetes. Expressed TCRB transcripts were sequenced because the entire RNA isolate underwent reverse transcription. The assay was immunoSEQ multiplex PCR, and TCRdb's table has in-frame clones only and misses some. Of around 200,000 clones listed, around 13% were seen once; the top ten hold 0.55% to 0.8%. Material for sequencing was central memory CD4+ T cells from blood. The receptors stem from a woman between 18 and 30 years old in good health.

This clone has more than one count but fewer than ten. The V call is TRBV6-5, the J call TRBJ2-7; D gene uncertain. V lost 7 bases and J 2 bases, leaving 9 bases between the germline ends. The CDR3 totals 12 residues. The V gene's germline CDR1 is MNHEY and CDR2 SVGAGI. For the CDR3, the DNA is TGTGCCAGCACCGGTACGGCCTACGAGCAGTACTTC. Translated, it gives CASTGTAYEQYF.

This clone was recorded a few times. The rearrangement uses TRBV7-3 and TRBJ2-1; 13 bases line up with TRBD2. Per germline, CDR1 SGHTA and CDR2 FQGTGA. V lost 3 bases, J lost 10 bases, and 3 bases stayed unmatched. This CDR3 region has 14 residues. The CDR3 sequence: CASSLGLAGFEQFF. The CDR3, as DNA: TGTGCCAGCAGCTTGGGACTAGCGGGATTCGAGCAGTTCTTC.

This clone was picked up a small number of times. CDR3 bases: TGTGCCAGCAGCGTTGGACAGGGGCCATACGAGCAGTACTTC. It is translated as CASSVGQGPYEQYF. The chain combines TRBV9 with TRBJ2-7; 9 positions match TRBD1. V shed 2 bases, J shed 4 bases, and the junction held 4 bases outside the gene matches. The V gene's germline CDR1 is SGDLS and CDR2 YYNGEE. The CDR3 is 14 residues long.

This clone was picked up one time. This chain joins TRBV5-1 and TRBJ2-7; 11 bases line up with TRBD1. The CDR3 is made up of 15 amino acids. V lost 0 bases, J lost 3 bases, and 2 bases stayed unmatched. Per the germline V gene, CDR1 is SGHRS and CDR2 is YFSETQ. This CDR3 reads CASSLAGTGGYEQYF. The CDR3 region has the DNA TGCGCCAGCAGCTTGGCCGGGACAGGGGGCTACGAGCAGTACTTC.

The table lists this clone with a few counts. V is TRBV14 and J is TRBJ2-1, with 7 bases lining up with TRBD1. CDR1 is SGHDN, CDR2 FVKESK, per germline. This CDR3 spans 13 amino acids. V trimming: 5 bases; J trimming: 4 bases; junction bases outside the gene matches: 2. CDR3 amino acids: CASSRQGYNEQFF. The CDR3 region has the DNA TGTGCCAGCAGCAGACAGGGATACAATGAGCAGTTCTTC.

V and J are TRBV7-6 and TRBJ1-1, with D tentatively TRBD1 (6 bases). With 5 bases removed from V and 5 bases from J, the gap between germline ends came to 9 bases. CDR3 length equals 12 residues. Per germline, CDR1 SGHVS and CDR2 FNYEAQ. The CDR3 sequence is CASSHGQTEAFF. The CDR3, as DNA: TGTGCCAGCAGCCACGGACAGACTGAAGCTTTCTTT.

This chain connects TRBV10-3 to TRBJ1-1; no reliable D call. Germline CDR1 ENHRY, CDR2 SYGVKD. V lost 2 bases and J lost 5, with 6 bases in between. The CDR3 totals 12 residues. Here the CDR3 reads CAISEGRTEAFF. In DNA form, the CDR3 reads TGTGCCATCAGTGAGGGGAGGACTGAAGCTTTCTTT.

The J gene is TRBJ2-5, the V gene TRBV7-9; D ambiguous. The CDR3 extends over 15 amino acids. V shed 4 bases and J shed 1 base, with 13 bases lying between them. Looked up from germline, CDR1 is SEHNR and CDR2 is FQNEAQ (reference sequence). The CDR3 DNA reads as TGTGCCAGCAGCTCTTGGTCCACGGTCCAAGAGACCCAGTACTTC. This gives the protein CASSSWSTVQETQYF.

A few counts support this clone. V gene TRBV4-1 combines with J gene TRBJ1-5, with D possibly being TRBD1 (5 bases). The CDR3 runs 18 residues. V was trimmed by 1 base and J by 0 bases, leaving 16 bases between them. Germline CDR1 MGHRA, CDR2 YSYEKL. This CDR3 reads CASSQGGGVGYSNQPQHF. CDR3 DNA sequence: TGCGCCAGCAGCCAAGGGGGAGGGGTCGGCTATAGCAATCAGCCCCAGCATTTT.

This clone came up a few times. V and J are TRBV11-3 and TRBJ1-1; TRBD1 is a possible D gene (5 bases). With 6 bases removed from V and 3 bases from J, the gap between germline ends came to 11 bases. Looked up from germline, CDR1 is SGHNT and CDR2 is YENEEA. The CDR3 spans 13 residues. In nucleotides, the CDR3 is TGTGCCAGCAGTCATCTGGGGCACACTGAAGCTTTCTTT. It is translated as CASSHLGHTEAFF. Full variable domain (remainder filled in from reference TRBV11-3 and TRBJ1-1): EAGVVQSPRYKIIEKKQPVAFWCNPISGHNTLYWYLQNLGQGPELLIRYENEEAVDDSQLPKDRFSAERLKGVDSTLKIQPAELGDSAVYLCASSHLGHTEAFFGQGTRLTVV.

This clone appeared a few times. The chain is built from TRBV28 and TRBJ1-2; possibly TRBD1 for D (6 bases). The CDR3 runs 15 residues. Germline V gives CDR1 MDHEN, CDR2 SYDVKM. The ends were cut back, 5 bases at V and 1 base at J, with 14 bases in the middle. The CDR3 sequence: CASSPGGLLNYGYTF. The CDR3 DNA follows: TGTGCCAGCAGTCCCGGGGGGCTTCTTAACTATGGCTACACCTTC.

The chain couples TRBV6-1 to TRBJ2-3, with D perhaps matching TRBD2 (6 bases). V was clipped by 6 bases and J by 4 bases, with 11 bases between them. The CDR3 has 13 amino acids. Germline V gene data show CDR1 as MNHNS and CDR2 as SASEGT. The CDR3 reads CASSQGEADTQYF. The DNA of the CDR3 is TGTGCCAGCAGCCAAGGGGAGGCAGATACGCAGTATTTT.

This clone was seen a few times. V gene TRBV7-9 combines with J gene TRBJ2-7; TRBD2 might be the D (6 bases). The CDR3 spans 14 residues. With 5 bases removed from V and 3 bases from J, the gap between germline ends came to 14 bases. CDR1 and CDR2 from the germline V gene are SEHNR and FQNEAQ (reference sequence). CDR3 bases: TGTGCCAGCAGCGCTACCGGGACTCGCTACGAGCAGTACTTC. Its translation is CASSATGTRYEQYF.

This clone was counted between two and nine times. The chain links TRBV19 to TRBJ2-5, with a tentative D call TRBD2 (6 bases). Between the trimmed V and J ends, which lost 4 bases and 4 bases, there was a span of 13 bases. Germline CDR1 reads LNHDA; CDR2 reads SQIVND (reference sequence). The CDR3 totals 14 residues. The CDR3 is CASSTRLESETQYF. The DNA of the CDR3 is TGTGCCAGTAGTACTAGACTAGAGTCAGAGACCCAGTACTTC.

Written as DNA, the CDR3 is TGTGCCAGCAGTACCCTCTCGGGACAGGGCCCCGGGGCCAACGTCCTGACTTTC. Its translation: CASSTLSGQGPGANVLTF. V and J are TRBV27 and TRBJ2-6, with TRBD1 identical over 9 bases. The CDR3 runs to 18 residues. After removal of 5 bases from V and 4 bases from J, the junction contained 12 bases not matched to a gene. Germline values: CDR1 MNHEY, CDR2 SMNVEV (reference sequence). Complete variable domain (other parts from reference TRBV27 and TRBJ2-6): EAQVTQNPRYLITVTGKKLTVTCSQNMNHEYMSWYRQDPGLGLRQIYYSMNVEVTDKGDVPEGYKVSRKEKRNFPLILESPSPNQTSLYFCASSTLSGQGPGANVLTFGAGSRLTVL.

The rearrangement uses TRBV21-1 and TRBJ2-1; the table's D call, TRBD2, was not checked against the DNA. TRBV21-1 is a listed pseudogene. The length of the CDR3 is 15 residues. The CDR3 sequence: CASTTGTSGHNEQFF. In nucleotides, the CDR3 is TGTGCCAGCACCACAGGGACTAGCGGACACAATGAGCAGTTCTTC.

V gene TRBV7-9 combines with J gene TRBJ2-2; 10 bases fit TRBD2. The germline CDR1 and CDR2 sequences are SEHNR and FQNEAQ (reference sequence). The CDR3 loop spans 16 amino acids. V shed 2 bases and J 6 bases; nucleotides not matched to a gene: 6. The CDR3 DNA follows: TGTGCCAGCAGCTTACTAGCGGGAGTGATCCCCGGGGAGCTGTTTTTT. Encoded protein: CASSLLAGVIPGELFF.

The genes are TRBV6-1 and TRBJ2-1, with 13 bases that match TRBD2. This CDR3 comprises 15 residues. J gave up 8 bases and V 9 bases, and 10 bases lay outside the gene matches. Germline CDR1 is MNHNS and CDR2 is SASEGT. The CDR3 DNA reads TGTGCCAGTGAGCCGGGACTAGCGGGAAAGGATGAGCAGTTCTTC. Residues: CASEPGLAGKDEQFF.

This clone has more than one count but fewer than ten. The chain carries TRBV13 and TRBJ2-7; D gene unclear. Trimming cost V 5 bases and J 0 bases, with 14 bases left between them. The CDR3 contains 15 residues. Germline CDR1 PRHDT, CDR2 FYEKMQ (reference sequence). The CDR3 region is CASSPTATSSYEQYF. CDR3 coding DNA: TGTGCCAGCAGCCCTACAGCCACAAGCTCCTACGAGCAGTACTTC.

This clone was detected only a few times. The V gene is TRBV11-2, the J gene TRBJ2-1, with no clear D. Per germline, CDR1 SGHAT and CDR2 FQNNGV. The CDR3 length is 14 residues. With 0 bases removed from V and 8 bases from J, the gap between germline ends came to 11 bases. The CDR3 DNA sequence: TGTGCCAGCAGCTTAGATGGCAGTTTGCATGAGCAGTTCTTC. Its protein product is CASSLDGSLHEQFF.